Described below is a single T cell receptor (beta chain) sequence and its context. The authors' processing: For nucleated cells, counts were estimated from reference gene primer amplification. Here immunoSEQ multiplex PCR was the method, and the copy in TCRdb shows in-frame clones only, minus some. Clone size and V and J calls were adopted from that table, with D and trimming inferred from the DNA. The data contain fewer than 50,000 clones, roughly 80% of them seen just once; the ten biggest clones take up over 1.5%. The CDR3 spans 16 residues. Per the germline V gene, CDR1 is MNHEY and CDR2 is SVGAGI. V was pared by 4 bases and J by 9 bases, with 9 bases of the junction left unmatched. This specimen comes from a study of blood T cell repertoires in COVID-19. Study-level information: Researchers got acute and convalescent COVID-19 samples from the United States, Italy and Spain. T cells, B-cell-depleted T cells, or PBMCs supplied cDNA or gDNA.

The sequence was collected from a man aged 60 to 75 with COVID-19, enrolled during active disease. The sample comprised peripheral blood. The chain is built from TRBV6-5 and TRBJ2-2; TRBD1 aligns across 12 bases. Here the CDR3 reads CASSSAGTGGKRELFF. The CDR3 DNA sequence: TGTGCCAGCAGTTCGGCCGGGACAGGGGGCAAGAGGGAGCTGTTTTTT.